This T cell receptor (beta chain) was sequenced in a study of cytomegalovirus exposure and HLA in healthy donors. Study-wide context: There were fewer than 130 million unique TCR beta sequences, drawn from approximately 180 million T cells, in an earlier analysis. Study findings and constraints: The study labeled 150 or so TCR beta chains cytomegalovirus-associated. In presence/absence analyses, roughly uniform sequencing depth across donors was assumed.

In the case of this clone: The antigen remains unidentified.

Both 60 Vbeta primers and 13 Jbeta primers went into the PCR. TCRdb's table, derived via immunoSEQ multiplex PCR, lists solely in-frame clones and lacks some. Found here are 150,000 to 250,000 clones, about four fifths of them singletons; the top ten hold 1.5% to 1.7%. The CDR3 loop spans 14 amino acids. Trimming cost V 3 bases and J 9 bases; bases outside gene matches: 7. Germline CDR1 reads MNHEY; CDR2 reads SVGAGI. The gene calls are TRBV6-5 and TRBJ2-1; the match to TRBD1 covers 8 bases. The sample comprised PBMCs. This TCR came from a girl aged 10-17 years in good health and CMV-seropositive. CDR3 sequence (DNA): TGTGCCAGCAGTTATGCAGGGGGCGCGGGTGAGCAGTTCTTC. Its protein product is CASSYAGGAGEQFF.